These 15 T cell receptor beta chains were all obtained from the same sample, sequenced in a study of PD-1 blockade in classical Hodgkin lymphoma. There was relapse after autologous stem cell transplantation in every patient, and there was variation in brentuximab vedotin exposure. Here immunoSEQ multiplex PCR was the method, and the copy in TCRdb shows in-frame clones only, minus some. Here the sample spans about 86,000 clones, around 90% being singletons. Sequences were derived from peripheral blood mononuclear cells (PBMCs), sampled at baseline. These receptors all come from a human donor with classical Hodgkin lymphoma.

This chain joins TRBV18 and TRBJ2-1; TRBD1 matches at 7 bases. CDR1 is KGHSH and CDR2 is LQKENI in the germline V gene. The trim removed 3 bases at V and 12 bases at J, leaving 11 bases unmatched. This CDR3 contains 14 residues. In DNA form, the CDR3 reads TGTGCCAGCTCACCCACCGGGACAGACCGCGGGCAGTTCTTC. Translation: CASSPTGTDRGQFF.

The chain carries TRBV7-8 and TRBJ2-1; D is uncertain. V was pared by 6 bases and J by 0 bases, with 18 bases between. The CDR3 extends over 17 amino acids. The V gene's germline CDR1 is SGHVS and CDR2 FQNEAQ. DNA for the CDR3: TGTGCCAGCAGATCTTCCCTTGAGGCTAGCTCCTACAATGAGCAGTTCTTC. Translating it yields CASRSSLEASSYNEQFF.

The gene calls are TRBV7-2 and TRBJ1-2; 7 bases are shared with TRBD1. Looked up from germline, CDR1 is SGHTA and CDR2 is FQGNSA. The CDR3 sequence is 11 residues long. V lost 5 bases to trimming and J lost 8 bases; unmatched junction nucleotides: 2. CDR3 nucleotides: TGTGCCAGCAGCCCCAGGGGGGGCTACACCTTC. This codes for CASSPRGGYTF.

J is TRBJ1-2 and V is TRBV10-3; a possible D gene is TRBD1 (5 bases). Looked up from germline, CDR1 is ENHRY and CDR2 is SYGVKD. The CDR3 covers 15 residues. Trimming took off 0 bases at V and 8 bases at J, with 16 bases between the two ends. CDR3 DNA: TGTGCCATCAGTGAGTCGTTGGAAGGGGTGAGGGGCTACACCTTC. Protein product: CAISESLEGVRGYTF.

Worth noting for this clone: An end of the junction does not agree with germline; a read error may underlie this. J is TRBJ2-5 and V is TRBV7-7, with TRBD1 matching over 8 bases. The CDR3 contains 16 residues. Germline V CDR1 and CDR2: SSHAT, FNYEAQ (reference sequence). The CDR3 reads CASSSKGQGLFETQYF. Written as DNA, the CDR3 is TGTGCTAGCAGCTCTAAAGGACAGGGCTTATTCGAGACCCAGTACTTC.

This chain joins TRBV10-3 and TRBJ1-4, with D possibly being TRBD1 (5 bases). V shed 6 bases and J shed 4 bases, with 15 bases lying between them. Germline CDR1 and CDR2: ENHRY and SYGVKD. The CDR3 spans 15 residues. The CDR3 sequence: CAISDQTAINEKLFF. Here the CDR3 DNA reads TGTGCCATCAGCGATCAGACAGCTATTAATGAAAAACTGTTTTTT.

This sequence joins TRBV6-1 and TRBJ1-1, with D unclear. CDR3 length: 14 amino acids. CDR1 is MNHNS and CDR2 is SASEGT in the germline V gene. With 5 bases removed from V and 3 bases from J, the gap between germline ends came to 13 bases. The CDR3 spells CASSRTPMYTEAFF. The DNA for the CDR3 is TGTGCCAGCAGTCGAACACCCATGTACACTGAAGCTTTCTTT.

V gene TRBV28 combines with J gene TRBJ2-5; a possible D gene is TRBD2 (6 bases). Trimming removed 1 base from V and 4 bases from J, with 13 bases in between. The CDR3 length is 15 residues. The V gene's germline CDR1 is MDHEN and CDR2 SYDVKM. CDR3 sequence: CASSLFKGGSETQYF. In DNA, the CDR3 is TGTGCCAGCAGTTTATTTAAGGGAGGTTCAGAGACCCAGTACTTC.

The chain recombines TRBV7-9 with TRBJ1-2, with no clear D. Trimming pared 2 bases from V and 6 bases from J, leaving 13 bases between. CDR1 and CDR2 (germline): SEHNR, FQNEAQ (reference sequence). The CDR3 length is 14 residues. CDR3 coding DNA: TGTGCCAGCAGCTTACCTGAGATTAAACATGGCTACACCTTC. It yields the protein CASSLPEIKHGYTF.

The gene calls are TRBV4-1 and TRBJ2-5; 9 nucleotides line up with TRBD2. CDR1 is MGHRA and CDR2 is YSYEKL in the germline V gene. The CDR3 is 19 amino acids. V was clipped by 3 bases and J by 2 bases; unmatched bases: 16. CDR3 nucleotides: TGCGCCAGCAGCCAGGGTGGGAGGGGGCTAGCGGGACCACAAGAGACCCAGTACTTC. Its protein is CASSQGGRGLAGPQETQYF.

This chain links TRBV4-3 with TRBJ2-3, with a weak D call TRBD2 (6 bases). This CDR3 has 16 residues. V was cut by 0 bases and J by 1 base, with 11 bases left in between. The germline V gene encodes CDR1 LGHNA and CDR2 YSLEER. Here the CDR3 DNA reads TGCGCCAGCAGCCAAGACCCCGGGGGAGGCACAGATACGCAGTATTTT. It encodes CASSQDPGGGTDTQYF.

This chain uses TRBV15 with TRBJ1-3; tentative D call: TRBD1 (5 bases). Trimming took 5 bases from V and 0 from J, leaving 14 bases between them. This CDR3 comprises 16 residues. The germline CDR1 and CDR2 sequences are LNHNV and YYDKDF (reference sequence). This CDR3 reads CATSPDRGRSGNTIYF. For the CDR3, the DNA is TGTGCCACCAGCCCAGACCGGGGCCGCTCTGGAAACACCATATATTTT.

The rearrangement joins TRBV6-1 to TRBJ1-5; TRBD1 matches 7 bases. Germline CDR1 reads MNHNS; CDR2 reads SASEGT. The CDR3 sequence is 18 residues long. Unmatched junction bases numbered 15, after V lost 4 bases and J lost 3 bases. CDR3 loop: CASSGLATGSPLNQPQHF. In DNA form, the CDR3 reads TGTGCCAGCAGTGGCCTAGCGACAGGGTCTCCCCTCAATCAGCCCCAGCATTTT.

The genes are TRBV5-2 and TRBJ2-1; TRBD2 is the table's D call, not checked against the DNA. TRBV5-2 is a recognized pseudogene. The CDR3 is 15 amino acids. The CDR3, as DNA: TGTGCCAGCAGCCCCAAACACGGGTCCTACAATGAGCAGTTCTTC. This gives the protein CASSPKHGSYNEQFF.

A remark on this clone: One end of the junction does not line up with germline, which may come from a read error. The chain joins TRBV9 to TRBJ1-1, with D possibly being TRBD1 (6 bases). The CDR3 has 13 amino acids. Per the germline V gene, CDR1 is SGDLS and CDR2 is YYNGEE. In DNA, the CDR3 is TGTGCCAGCAGCGGAACAGGGAACGCTGAAGCTTTCTTT. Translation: CASSGTGNAEAFF.